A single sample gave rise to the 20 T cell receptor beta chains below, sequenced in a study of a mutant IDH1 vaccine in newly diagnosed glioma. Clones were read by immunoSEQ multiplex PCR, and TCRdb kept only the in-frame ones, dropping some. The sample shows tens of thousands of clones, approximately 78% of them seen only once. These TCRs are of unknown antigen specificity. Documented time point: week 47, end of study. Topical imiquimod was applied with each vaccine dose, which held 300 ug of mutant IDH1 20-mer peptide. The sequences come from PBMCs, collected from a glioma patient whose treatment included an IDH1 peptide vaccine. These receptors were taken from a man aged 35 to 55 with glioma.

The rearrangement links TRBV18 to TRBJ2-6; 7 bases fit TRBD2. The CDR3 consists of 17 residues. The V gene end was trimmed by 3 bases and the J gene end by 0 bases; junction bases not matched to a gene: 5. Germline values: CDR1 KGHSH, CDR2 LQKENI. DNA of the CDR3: TGTGCCAGCTCACCGACTAGCCCGTACTCTGGGGCCAACGTCCTGACTTTC. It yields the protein CASSPTSPYSGANVLTF.

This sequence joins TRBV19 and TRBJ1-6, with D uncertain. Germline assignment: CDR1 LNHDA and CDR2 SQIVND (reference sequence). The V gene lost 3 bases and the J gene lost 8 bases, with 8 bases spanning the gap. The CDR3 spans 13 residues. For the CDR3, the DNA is TGTGCCAGTAGTATGGCAGGACATTCACCCCTCCACTTT. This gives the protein CASSMAGHSPLHF.

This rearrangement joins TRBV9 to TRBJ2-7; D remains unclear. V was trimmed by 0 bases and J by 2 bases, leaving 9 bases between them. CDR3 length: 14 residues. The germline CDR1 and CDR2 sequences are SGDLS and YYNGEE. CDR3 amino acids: CASSVAHGPYEQYF. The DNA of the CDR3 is TGTGCCAGCAGCGTAGCGCACGGCCCCTACGAGCAGTACTTC.

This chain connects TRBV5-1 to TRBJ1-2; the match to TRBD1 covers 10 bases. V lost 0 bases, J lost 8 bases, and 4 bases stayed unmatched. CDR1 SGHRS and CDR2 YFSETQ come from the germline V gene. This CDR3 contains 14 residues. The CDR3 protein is CASSLVGTGVGYTF. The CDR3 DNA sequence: TGCGCCAGCAGCTTGGTGGGGACAGGGGTCGGCTACACCTTC. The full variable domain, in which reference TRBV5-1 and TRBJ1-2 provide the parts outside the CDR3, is KAGVTQTPRYLIKTRGQQVTLSCSPISGHRSVSWYQQTPGQGLQFLFEYFSETQRNKGNFPGRFSGRQFSNSRSEMNVSTLELGDSALYLCASSLVGTGVGYTFGSGTRLTVV.

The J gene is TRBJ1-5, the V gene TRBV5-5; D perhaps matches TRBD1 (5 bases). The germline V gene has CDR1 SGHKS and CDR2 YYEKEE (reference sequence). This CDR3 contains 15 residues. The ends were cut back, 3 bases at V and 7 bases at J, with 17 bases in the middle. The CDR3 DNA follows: TGTGCCAGCAGCTCAGGGTTGGGCATGCGGCAGCCCCAGCATTTT. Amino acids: CASSSGLGMRQPQHF.

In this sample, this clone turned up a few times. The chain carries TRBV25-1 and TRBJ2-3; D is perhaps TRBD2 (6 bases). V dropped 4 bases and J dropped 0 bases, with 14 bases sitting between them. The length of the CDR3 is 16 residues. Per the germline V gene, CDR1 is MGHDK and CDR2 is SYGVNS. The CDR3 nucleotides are TGTGCCAGCAGTGTTCCTTTAGCGGCTAGCACAGATACGCAGTATTTT. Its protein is CASSVPLAASTDTQYF.

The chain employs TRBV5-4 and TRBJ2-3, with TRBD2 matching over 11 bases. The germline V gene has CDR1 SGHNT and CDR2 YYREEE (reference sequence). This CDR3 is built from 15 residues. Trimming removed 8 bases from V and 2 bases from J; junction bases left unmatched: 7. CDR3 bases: TGTGCCAGTAAATCGACTAGCGGGACCACAGATACGCAGTATTTT. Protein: CASKSTSGTTDTQYF.

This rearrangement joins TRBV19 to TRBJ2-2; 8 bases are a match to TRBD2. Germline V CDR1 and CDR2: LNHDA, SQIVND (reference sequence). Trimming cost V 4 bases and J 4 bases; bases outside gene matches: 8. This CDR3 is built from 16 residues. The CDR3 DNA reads TGTGCCAGTAGTAGAGACAGCGGGAGTCGCACCGGGGAGCTGTTTTTT. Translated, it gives CASSRDSGSRTGELFF.

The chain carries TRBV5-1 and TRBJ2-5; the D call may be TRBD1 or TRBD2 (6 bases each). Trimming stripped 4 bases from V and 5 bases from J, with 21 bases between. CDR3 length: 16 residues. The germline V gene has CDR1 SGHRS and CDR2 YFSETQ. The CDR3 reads CASSPRGLNEGETQYF. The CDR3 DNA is TGCGCCAGCAGCCCCCGGGGGCTCAATGAGGGGGAGACCCAGTACTTC.

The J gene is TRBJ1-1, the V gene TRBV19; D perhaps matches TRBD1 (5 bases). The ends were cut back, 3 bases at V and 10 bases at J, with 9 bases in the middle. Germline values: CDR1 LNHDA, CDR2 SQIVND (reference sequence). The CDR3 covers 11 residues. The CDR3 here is CASSMGVVAFF. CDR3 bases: TGTGCCAGTAGTATGGGGGTCGTAGCTTTCTTT.

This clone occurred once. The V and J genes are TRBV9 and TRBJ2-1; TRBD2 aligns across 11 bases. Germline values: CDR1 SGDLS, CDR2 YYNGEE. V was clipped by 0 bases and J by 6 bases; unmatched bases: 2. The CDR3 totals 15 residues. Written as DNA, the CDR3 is TGTGCCAGCAGCGTAGGACTAGCGGGACGCAATGAGCAGTTCTTC. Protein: CASSVGLAGRNEQFF.

CDR3 sequence: CASSDRKAITLDRENEKLFF. CDR3 in DNA: TGTGCCAGCAGTGACCGCAAGGCAATTACGCTAGACAGGGAAAATGAAAAACTGTTTTTT. This chain joins TRBV6-4 and TRBJ1-4; TRBD1 agrees at 7 bases. CDR1 is MRHNA, CDR2 SNTAGT, per germline. V shed 2 bases and J 5 bases; nucleotides not matched to a gene: 20. The length of the CDR3 is 20 residues.

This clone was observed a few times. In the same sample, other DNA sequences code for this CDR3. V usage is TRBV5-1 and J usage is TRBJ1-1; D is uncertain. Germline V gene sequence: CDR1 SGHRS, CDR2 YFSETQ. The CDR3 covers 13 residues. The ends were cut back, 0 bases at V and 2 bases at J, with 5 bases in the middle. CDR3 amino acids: CASSLEVNTEAFF. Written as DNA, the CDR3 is TGCGCCAGCAGCTTGGAAGTAAACACTGAAGCTTTCTTT.

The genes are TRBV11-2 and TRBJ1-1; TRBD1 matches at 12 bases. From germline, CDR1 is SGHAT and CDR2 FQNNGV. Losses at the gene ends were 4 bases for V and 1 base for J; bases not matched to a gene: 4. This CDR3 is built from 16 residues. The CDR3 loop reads CASSWGQGAWNTEAFF. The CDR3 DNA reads TGTGCCAGCAGCTGGGGACAGGGGGCTTGGAACACTGAAGCTTTCTTT.

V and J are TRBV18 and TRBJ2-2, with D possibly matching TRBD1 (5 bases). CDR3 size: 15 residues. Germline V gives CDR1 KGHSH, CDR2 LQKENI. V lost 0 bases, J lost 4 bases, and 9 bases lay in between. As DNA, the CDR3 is TGTGCCAGCTCACCACCCAGGGTGGGCACCGGGGAGCTGTTTTTT. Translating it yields CASSPPRVGTGELFF.

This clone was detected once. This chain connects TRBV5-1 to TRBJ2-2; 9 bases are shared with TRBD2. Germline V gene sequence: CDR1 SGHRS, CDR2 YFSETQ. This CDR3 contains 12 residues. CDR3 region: CPSGVNTGELFF. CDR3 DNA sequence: TGCCCTAGCGGGGTGAACACCGGGGAGCTGTTTTTT.

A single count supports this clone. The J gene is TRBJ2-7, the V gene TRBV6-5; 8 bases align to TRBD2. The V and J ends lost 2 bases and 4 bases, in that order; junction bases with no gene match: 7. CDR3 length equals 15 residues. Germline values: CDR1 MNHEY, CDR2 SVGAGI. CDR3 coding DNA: TGTGCCAGCAGTTACGTTGCGGGGGGTTGGTACGAGCAGTACTTC. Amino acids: CASSYVAGGWYEQYF.

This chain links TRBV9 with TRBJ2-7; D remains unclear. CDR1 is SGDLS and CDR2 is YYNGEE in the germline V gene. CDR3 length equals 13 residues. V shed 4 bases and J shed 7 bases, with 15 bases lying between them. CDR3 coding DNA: TGTGCCAGCAGCCTCGGAGTTTACGAGGAGCAGTACTTC. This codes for CASSLGVYEEQYF.

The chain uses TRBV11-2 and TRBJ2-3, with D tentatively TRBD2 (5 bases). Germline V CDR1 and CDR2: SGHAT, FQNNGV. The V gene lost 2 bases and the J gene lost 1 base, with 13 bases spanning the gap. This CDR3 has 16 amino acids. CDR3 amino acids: CASSLHYRSGTDTQYF. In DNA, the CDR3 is TGTGCCAGCAGCTTACACTACCGTAGCGGCACAGATACGCAGTATTTT.

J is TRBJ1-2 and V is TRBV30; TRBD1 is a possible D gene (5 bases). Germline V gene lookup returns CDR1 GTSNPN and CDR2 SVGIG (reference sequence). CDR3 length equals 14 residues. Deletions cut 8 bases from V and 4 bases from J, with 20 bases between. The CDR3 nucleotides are TGTGCCCGGTCCCTGGGGGGGGTCGTCTATGGCTACACCTTC. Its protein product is CARSLGGVVYGYTF. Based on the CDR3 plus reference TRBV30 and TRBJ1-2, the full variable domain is SQTIHQWPATLVQPVGSPLSLECTVEGTSNPNLYWYRQAAGRGLQLLFYSVGIGQISSEVPQNLSASRPQDRQFILSSKKLLLSDSGFYLCARSLGGVVYGYTFGSGTRLTVV.